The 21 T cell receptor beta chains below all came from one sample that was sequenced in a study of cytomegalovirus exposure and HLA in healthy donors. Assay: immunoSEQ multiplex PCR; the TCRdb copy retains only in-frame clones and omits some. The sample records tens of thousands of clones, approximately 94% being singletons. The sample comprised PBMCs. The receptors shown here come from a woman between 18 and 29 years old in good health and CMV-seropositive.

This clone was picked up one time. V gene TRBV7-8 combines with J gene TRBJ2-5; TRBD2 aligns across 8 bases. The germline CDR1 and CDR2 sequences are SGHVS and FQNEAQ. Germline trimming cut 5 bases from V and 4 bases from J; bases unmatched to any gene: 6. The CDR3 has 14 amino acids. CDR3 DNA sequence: TGTGCCAGCAGCATTACGGGGGGGGGAGAGACCCAGTACTTC. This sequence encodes CASSITGGGETQYF.

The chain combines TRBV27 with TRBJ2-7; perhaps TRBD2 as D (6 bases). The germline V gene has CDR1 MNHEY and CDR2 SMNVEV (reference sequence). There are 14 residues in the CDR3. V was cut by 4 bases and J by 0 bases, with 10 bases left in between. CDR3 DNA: TGTGCCAGCAGTTGGAGGGAAAGCTCCTACGAGCAGTACTTC. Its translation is CASSWRESSYEQYF.

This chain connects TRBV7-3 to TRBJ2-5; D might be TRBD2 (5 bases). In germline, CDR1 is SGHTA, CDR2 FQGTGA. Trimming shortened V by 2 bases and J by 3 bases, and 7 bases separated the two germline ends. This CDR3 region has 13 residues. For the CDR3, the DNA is TGTGCCAGCAGCTTATTGGAGGAAGAGACCCAGTACTTC. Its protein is CASSLLEEETQYF. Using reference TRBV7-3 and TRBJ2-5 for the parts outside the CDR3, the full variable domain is GAGVSQTPSNKVTEKGKYVELRCDPISGHTALYWYRQSLGQGPEFLIYFQGTGAADDSGLPNDRFFAVRPEGSVSTLKIQRTERGDSAVYLCASSLLEEETQYFGPGTRLLVL.

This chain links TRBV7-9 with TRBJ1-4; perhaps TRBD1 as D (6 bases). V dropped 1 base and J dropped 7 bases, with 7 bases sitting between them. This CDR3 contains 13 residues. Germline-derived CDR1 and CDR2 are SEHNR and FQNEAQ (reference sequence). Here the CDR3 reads CASSLVGGEKLFF. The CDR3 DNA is TGTGCCAGCAGCTTAGTAGGGGGTGAAAAACTGTTTTTT.

The CDR3 protein is CASTGSAGKSYEQYF. CDR3 DNA sequence: TGTGCCAGCACCGGGTCCGCGGGGAAATCCTACGAGCAGTACTTC. The chain links TRBV6-6 to TRBJ2-7; tentatively, D is TRBD2 (6 bases). V was trimmed by 7 bases and J by 1 base, leaving 17 bases between them. There are 15 residues in the CDR3. CDR1 MNHNY and CDR2 SVGAGI come from the germline V gene (reference sequence).

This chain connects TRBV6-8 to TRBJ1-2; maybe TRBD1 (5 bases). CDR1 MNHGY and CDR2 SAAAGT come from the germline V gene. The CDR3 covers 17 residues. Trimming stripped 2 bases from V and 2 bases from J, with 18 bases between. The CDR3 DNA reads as TGTGCCAGCAGTTACCCCCGCGGGAGGCGGGGGAACTATGGCTACACCTTC. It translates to CASSYPRGRRGNYGYTF.

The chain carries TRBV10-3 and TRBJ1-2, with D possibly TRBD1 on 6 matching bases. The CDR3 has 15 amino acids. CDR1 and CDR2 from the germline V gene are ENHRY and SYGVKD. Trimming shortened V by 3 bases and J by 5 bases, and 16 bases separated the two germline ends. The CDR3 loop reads CAISDLSNGQYGYTF. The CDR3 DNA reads TGTGCCATCAGTGACCTCAGCAACGGACAGTATGGCTACACCTTC.

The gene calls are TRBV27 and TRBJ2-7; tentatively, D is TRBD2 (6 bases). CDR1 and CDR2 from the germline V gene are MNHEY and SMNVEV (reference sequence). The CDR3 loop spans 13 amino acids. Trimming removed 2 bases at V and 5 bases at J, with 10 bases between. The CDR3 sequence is CASSLAGRNEQYF. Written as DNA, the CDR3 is TGTGCCAGCAGTTTAGCGGGGCGGAACGAGCAGTACTTC.

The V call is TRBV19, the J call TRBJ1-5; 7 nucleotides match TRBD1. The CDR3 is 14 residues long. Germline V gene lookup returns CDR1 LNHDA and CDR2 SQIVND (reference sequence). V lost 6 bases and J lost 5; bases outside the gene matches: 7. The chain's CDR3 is CASRSDRDHQPQHF. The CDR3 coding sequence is TGTGCCAGTAGATCAGACAGGGATCATCAGCCCCAGCATTTT.

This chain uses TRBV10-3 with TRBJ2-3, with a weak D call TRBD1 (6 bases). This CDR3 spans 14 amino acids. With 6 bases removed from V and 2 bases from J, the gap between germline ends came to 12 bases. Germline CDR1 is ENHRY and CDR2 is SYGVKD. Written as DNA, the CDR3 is TGTGCCATCAGGGCTGGACAGTCCACAGATACGCAGTATTTT. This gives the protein CAIRAGQSTDTQYF.

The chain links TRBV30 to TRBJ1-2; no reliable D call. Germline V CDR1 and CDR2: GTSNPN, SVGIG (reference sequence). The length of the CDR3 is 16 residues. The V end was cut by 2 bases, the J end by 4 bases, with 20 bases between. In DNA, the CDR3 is TGTGCCTGGAGTTTCGGAGGGATTAGGGTGTCCTATGGCTACACCTTC. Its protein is CAWSFGGIRVSYGYTF.

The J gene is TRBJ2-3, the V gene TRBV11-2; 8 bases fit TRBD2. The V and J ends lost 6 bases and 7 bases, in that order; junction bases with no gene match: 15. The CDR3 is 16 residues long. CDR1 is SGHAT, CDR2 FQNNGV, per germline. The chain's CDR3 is CASRLSTSERENTQYF. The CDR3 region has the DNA TGTGCCAGCAGATTATCGACTAGCGAGAGGGAGAATACGCAGTATTTT. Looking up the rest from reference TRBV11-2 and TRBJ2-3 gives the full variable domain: EAGVAQSPRYKIIEKRQSVAFWCNPISGHATLYWYQQILGQGPKLLIQFQNNGVVDDSQLPKDRFSAERLKGVDSTLKIQPAKLEDSAVYLCASRLSTSERENTQYFGPGTRLTVL.

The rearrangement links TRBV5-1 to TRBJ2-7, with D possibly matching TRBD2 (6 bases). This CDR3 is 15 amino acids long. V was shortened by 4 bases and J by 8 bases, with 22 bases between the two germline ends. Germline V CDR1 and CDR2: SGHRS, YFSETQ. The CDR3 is CASSTKPPGSAQQYF. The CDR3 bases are TGCGCCAGCAGCACTAAACCCCCCGGGAGTGCCCAGCAGTACTTC.

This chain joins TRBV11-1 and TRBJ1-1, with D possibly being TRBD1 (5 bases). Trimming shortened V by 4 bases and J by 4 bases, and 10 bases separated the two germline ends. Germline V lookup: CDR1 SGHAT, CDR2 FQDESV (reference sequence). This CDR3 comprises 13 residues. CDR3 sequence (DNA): TGTGCCAGCAGCTCGGGGGAGGGCACTGAAGCTTTCTTT. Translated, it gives CASSSGEGTEAFF.

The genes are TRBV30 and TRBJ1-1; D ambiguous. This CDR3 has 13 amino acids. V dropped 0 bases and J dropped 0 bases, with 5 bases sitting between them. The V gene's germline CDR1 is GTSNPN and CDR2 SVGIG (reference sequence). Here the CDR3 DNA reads TGTGCCTGGAGTGTGAGGATGAACACTGAAGCTTTCTTT. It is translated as CAWSVRMNTEAFF.

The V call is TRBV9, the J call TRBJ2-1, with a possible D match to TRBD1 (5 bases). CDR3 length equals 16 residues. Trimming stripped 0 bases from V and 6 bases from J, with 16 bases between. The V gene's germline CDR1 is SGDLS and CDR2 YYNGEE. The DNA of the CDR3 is TGTGCCAGCAGCGTAGAGTCAGGGTTGGTGCTCAATGAGCAGTTCTTC. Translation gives CASSVESGLVLNEQFF.

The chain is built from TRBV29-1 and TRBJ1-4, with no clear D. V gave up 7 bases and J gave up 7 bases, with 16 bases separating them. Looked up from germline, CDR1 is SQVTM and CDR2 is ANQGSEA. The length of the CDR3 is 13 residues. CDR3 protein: CSALGFRGEKLFF. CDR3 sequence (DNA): TGCAGCGCACTCGGGTTTCGCGGTGAAAAACTGTTTTTT.

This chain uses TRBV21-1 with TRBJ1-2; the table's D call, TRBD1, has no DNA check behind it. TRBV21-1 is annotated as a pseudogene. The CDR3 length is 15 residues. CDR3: CASSKGAGVDYGYTF. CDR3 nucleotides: TGTGCCAGCAGCAAAGGGGCAGGGGTGGACTATGGCTACACCTTC.

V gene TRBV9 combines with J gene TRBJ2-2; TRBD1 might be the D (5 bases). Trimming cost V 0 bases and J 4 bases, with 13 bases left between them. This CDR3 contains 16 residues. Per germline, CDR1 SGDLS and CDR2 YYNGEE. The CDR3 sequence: CASSVDAGRTTGELFF. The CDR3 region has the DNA TGTGCCAGCAGCGTAGATGCAGGGCGTACCACCGGGGAGCTGTTTTTT.

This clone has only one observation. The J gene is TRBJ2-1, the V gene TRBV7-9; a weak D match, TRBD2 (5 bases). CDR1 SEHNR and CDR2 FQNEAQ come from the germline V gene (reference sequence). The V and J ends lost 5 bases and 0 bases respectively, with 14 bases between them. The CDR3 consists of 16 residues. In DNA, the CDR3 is TGTGCCAGCAGCGCCCCCCGCGGGTTCTCCTACAATGAGCAGTTCTTC. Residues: CASSAPRGFSYNEQFF.

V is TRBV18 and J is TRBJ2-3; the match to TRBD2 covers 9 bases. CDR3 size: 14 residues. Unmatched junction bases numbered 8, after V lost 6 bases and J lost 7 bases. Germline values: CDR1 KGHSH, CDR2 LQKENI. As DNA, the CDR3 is TGTGCCAGCTCCTTTAGCGGGAGCGGGAATACGCAGTATTTT. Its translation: CASSFSGSGNTQYF.